Below, 6 T cell receptor beta chains from the same sample are listed, as sequenced in a study of control samples from healthy donors and cancer patients. Some clones are missing from TCRdb's copy, which holds only in-frame ones; the method was immunoSEQ multiplex PCR. The data contain about 130,000 clones, roughly 90% of them singletons. Sample: blood. The receptor source for this set is a woman aged 50 to 60 in good health.

The genes are TRBV11-2 and TRBJ1-3; tentative D call: TRBD1 (5 bases). The CDR3 covers 14 residues. V was pared by 6 bases and J by 0 bases, with 9 bases between. CDR1 SGHAT and CDR2 FQNNGV come from the germline V gene. The CDR3 reads CASRGTSSGNTIYF. The DNA of the CDR3 is TGTGCCAGCAGGGGGACGTCCTCTGGAAACACCATATATTTT.

V gene TRBV5-4 combines with J gene TRBJ2-4, with 14 nucleotides matching TRBD2. The CDR3 is 16 residues long. Germline CDR1 SGHNT, CDR2 YYREEE (reference sequence). The V and J ends lost 4 bases and 7 bases, in that order; junction bases with no gene match: 7. CDR3 loop: CASSPWTSGGSNIQYF. DNA of the CDR3: TGTGCCAGCAGCCCCTGGACTAGCGGGGGGTCCAACATTCAGTACTTC.

The chain is built from TRBV6-1 and TRBJ1-2, with D maybe TRBD1 (5 bases). Trimming stripped 3 bases from V and 7 bases from J, with 12 bases between. This CDR3 spans 13 amino acids. The V gene's germline CDR1 is MNHNS and CDR2 SASEGT. The CDR3 region has the DNA TGTGCCAGCAGTGACAGGGAAGGCGCTGGCTACACCTTC. Translated: CASSDREGAGYTF.

The chain joins TRBV10-3 to TRBJ2-3; the match to TRBD1 covers 7 bases. CDR1 is ENHRY, CDR2 SYGVKD, per germline. After removal of 3 bases from V and 3 bases from J, the junction contained 3 bases not matched to a gene. This CDR3 is 14 amino acids long. The CDR3 coding sequence is TGTGCCATCAGTGAAAAGGGGGCAACAGATACGCAGTATTTT. Encoded protein: CAISEKGATDTQYF.

The CDR3 here is CASSESGVSEQYF. The CDR3 coding sequence is TGCGCCAGCAGTGAGAGTGGAGTTTCCGAGCAGTACTTC. The chain uses TRBV10-2 and TRBJ2-7; no clear D gene. CDR1 WSHSY and CDR2 SAAADI come from the germline V gene. The CDR3 is made up of 13 amino acids. Trimming removed 2 bases at V and 6 bases at J, with 11 bases between.

The chain uses TRBV15 and TRBJ2-5; D ambiguous. V lost 3 bases and J lost 5, with 13 bases in between. Germline assignment: CDR1 LNHNV and CDR2 YYDKDF (reference sequence). The CDR3 contains 14 residues. CDR3 sequence reads: CATSRDLGLETQYF. CDR3 sequence (DNA): TGTGCCACCAGCAGGGATCTTGGCCTGGAGACCCAGTACTTC. Full variable domain (remainder filled in from reference TRBV15 and TRBJ2-5): DAMVIQNPRYQVTQFGKPVTLSCSQTLNHNVMYWYQQKSSQAPKLLFHYYDKDFNNEADTPDNFQSRRPNTSFCFLDIRSPGLGDTAMYLCATSRDLGLETQYFGPGTRLLVL.